These T cell receptor beta chains were read from a single sample in a study of PD-L1 blockade in urothelial cancer. The protocol was immunoSEQ multiplex PCR, while the TCRdb copy is restricted to in-frame clones and leaves out a portion. Of fewer than 60,000 clones detected, around 84% appear once; the ten largest clones hold 1% to 1.5%. The sample in question was PBMCs, obtained around atezolizumab (anti-PD-L1) treatment. Source of these receptors: a man aged 50 to 59 with urothelial cancer. Each CDR3 is given with its conserved first and last residue. D genes are given only for firm matches. Rows give clone size only sometimes, using once, few, many, or a class for an expanded clone.

TRBD1	TRBV9	-	TRBJ2-2	TGTGCCAGCAGCGCCGCCGGGACAGGGGGTTCCGCGAACACCGGGGAGCTGTTTTTT	CASSAAGTGGSANTGELFF
-	TRBV29-1	-	TRBJ1-1	TGCAGCGCCCCGACAGGGAACACTGAAGCTTTCTTT	CSAPTGNTEAFF
TRBD1	TRBV19	-	TRBJ1-1	TGTGCCAGTAGTAGACAGGGAAACACTGAAGCTTTCTTT	CASSRQGNTEAFF
TRBD2	TRBV4-3	-	TRBJ2-3	TGCGCCAGCTGCTCTGGACTAGCGGGAGAAGATACGCAGTATTTT	CASCSGLAGEDTQYF
TRBD2	TRBV2	-	TRBJ2-3	TGTGCCAGCAGGAGAGGGACTAGCGGGGCCCCTTACACAGATACGCAGTATTTT	CASRRGTSGAPYTDTQYF
-	TRBV5-6	-	TRBJ2-2	TGTGCCAGCAGCTTTTTCAGGAAGGGGACACGGAACACCGGGGAGCTGTTTTTT	CASSFFRKGTRNTGELFF
TRBD1	TRBV6-1	-	TRBJ2-7	TGTGCCAGCAGTGTCGACGACAGGGGCTCCTACGAGCAGTACTTC	CASSVDDRGSYEQYF
-	TRBV27	once	TRBJ2-7	TGTGCCAGCGCCGGGGGTTCACGAAGGTACTTC	CASAGGSRRYF
-	TRBV5-1	-	TRBJ2-6	TGCGCCAGCAGCTTGAGGACAGTCTCTGGGGCCAACGTCCTGACTTTC	CASSLRTVSGANVLTF
-	TRBV28	few	TRBJ2-7	TGTGCCAGCAGTCCCCGGTTCGAGCAGTACTTC	CASSPRFEQYF
-	TRBV7-2	-	TRBJ2-2	TGTGCCAGCAGCCTCCTTTGGAGTCTTAGCGGGGAGCTGTTTTTT	CASSLLWSLSGELFF
TRBD2	TRBV7-6	-	TRBJ2-3	TGTGCCAGCGGGTTGGGACTAGCGGGGGCAGATACGCAGTATTTT	CASGLGLAGADTQYF
-	TRBV6-5	-	TRBJ1-5	TGTGCCAGCAGTTACTCGAAAGGGGGGGATCAGCCCCAGCATTTT	CASSYSKGGDQPQHF
-	TRBV6-1	-	TRBJ2-5	TGTGCCAGCAGTGCTGGGCAGAACCAAGAGACCCAGTACTTC	CASSAGQNQETQYF
TRBD2	TRBV28	-	TRBJ2-7	TGTGCCAGCAGTTTTCTCTACTTCGGGAGGACTCAGTCCTACGAGCAGTACTTC	CASSFLYFGRTQSYEQYF
-	TRBV6-5	-	TRBJ1-1	TGTGCCAGCAGTTACAGGGGAAGAGGAACTGAAGCTTTCTTT	CASSYRGRGTEAFF
-	TRBV11-2	-	TRBJ1-1	TGTGCCAGCAGGGATAGGGGGGGCACTGAAGCTTTCTTT	CASRDRGGTEAFF
TRBD2	TRBV7-2	-	TRBJ2-7	TGTGCCAGCAGCTTAGGTGCAGGACTAGAAACCTACGAGCAGTACTTC	CASSLGAGLETYEQYF
TRBD1	TRBV18	once	TRBJ2-7	TGTGCCAGCTCACCACTAGGACAGGAAGGCTACGAGCAGTACTTC	CASSPLGQEGYEQYF
-	TRBV19	-	TRBJ2-1	TGTGCCAGTAGTATCTTTCAGGGGTCCTACAATGAGCAGTTCTTC	CASSIFQGSYNEQFF
TRBD1	TRBV6-5	-	TRBJ1-2	TGTGCCAGCAGCTACATCCAGGGGGCGAAAGGCGGCTACACCTTC	CASSYIQGAKGGYTF
-	TRBV2	medium-sized	TRBJ1-2	TGTGCCACCAGGGCCGGGGGGCGTAGCTATGGCTACACCTTC	CATRAGGRSYGYTF
TRBD2	TRBV5-1	-	TRBJ2-1	TGCGCCAGCAGCCGGGACCTAGCGGGAGATTACAATGAGCAGTTCTTC	CASSRDLAGDYNEQFF
-	TRBV19	-	TRBJ1-6	TGTGCCAGTAGTATCGACAGCCTCAATTCACCCCTCCACTTT	CASSIDSLNSPLHF
-	TRBV15	-	TRBJ2-7	TGTGCCACCAGCAGAGTGGACACGGCTCCCTACGAGCAGTACTTC	CATSRVDTAPYEQYF
TRBD1	TRBV27	-	TRBJ1-1	TGTGCCAGCAGTTTTGTGACAGGGAGGATGGCTTTCTTT	CASSFVTGRMAFF
-	TRBV19	few	TRBJ1-5	TGTGCCACCGACCGGGGGAGCAATCAGCCCCAGCATTTT	CATDRGSNQPQHF
TRBD1	TRBV18	-	TRBJ1-1	TGTGCCAGCTCACCACGGACAGGGAATGTGGACACTGAAGCTTTCTTT	CASSPRTGNVDTEAFF
-	TRBV5-1	-	TRBJ2-2	TGCGCCAGCAGCTTCCAGGGCCCGTCGACCGGGGAGCTGTTTTTT	CASSFQGPSTGELFF
-	TRBV7-9	once	TRBJ1-1	TGTGCCAGCAGCCAAGCTACTTTGAAGGGTGGAGGGAACACTGAAGCTTTCTTT	CASSQATLKGGGNTEAFF
TRBD1	TRBV29-1	-	TRBJ2-4	TGCAGCGTCGCCGGGACAGGGGGCCCTCTAGCCAAAAACATTCAGTACTTC	CSVAGTGGPLAKNIQYF
TRBD2	TRBV11-3	-	TRBJ2-5	TGTGCCAGCAGCCGAACGGGGGGGATATGGGAGACCCAGTACTTC	CASSRTGGIWETQYF
TRBD2	TRBV7-2	-	TRBJ2-1	TGTGCCAGCAGCTTAGTTGGGAGAAGGGAGGGTGAGCAGTTCTTC	CASSLVGRREGEQFF
TRBD2	TRBV5-4	-	TRBJ2-5	TGTGCCAGCAGCTTGCGGGGAGGGCAAGAGACCCAGTACTTC	CASSLRGGQETQYF
-	TRBV19	-	TRBJ1-5	TGTGCCAGTTCCTGGACAGTCGATCAGCCCCAGCATTTT	CASSWTVDQPQHF
TRBD2	TRBV6-5	-	TRBJ2-3	TGTGCCAGTTTAAGCGGGAGTGATACGCAGTATTTT	CASLSGSDTQYF
TRBD1	TRBV19	few	TRBJ2-7	TGTGCCAGTAGTATAGGGACAGGGTACGCCTACGAGCAGTACTTC	CASSIGTGYAYEQYF
-	TRBV30	once	TRBJ2-7	TGTGCCTGGAAGGACATTTCCTACGAGCAGTACTTC	CAWKDISYEQYF
-	TRBV7-9	-	TRBJ1-5	TGTGCCAGCAGCTTTGAGGGCTACAATCAGCCCCAGCATTTT	CASSFEGYNQPQHF
TRBD2	TRBV28	-	TRBJ2-3	TGTGCCAGCAGTTTGGCTAGCGGCGGAACAGATACGCAGTATTTT	CASSLASGGTDTQYF
-	TRBV30	-	TRBJ2-7	TGTGCCTGGAGTGTTGGGACATCGAAACAGCAGTACTTC	CAWSVGTSKQQYF
TRBD2	TRBV28	-	TRBJ2-1	TGTGCCAGCAGTTTATCCTGGACTAGCGGGAAAGCTCACAATGAGCAGTTCTTC	CASSLSWTSGKAHNEQFF
TRBD2	TRBV7-2	-	TRBJ2-7	TGTGCCAGCAGCTTAAATGTCGGGACTAGCAAGACATCCTACGAGCAGTACTTC	CASSLNVGTSKTSYEQYF
-	TRBV5-6	-	TRBJ2-7	TGTGCCAGCCGCCTTGTGGGTCGGACTTACGAGCAGTACTTC	CASRLVGRTYEQYF
TRBD1	TRBV4-3	-	TRBJ1-1	TGCGCCAGCAGCGGTACAGGGGTCACTGAAGCTTTCTTT	CASSGTGVTEAFF
TRBD1	TRBV19	-	TRBJ2-2	TGTGCCAGTAGTACACCAAGACAGGGAAGGGACACCGGGGAGCTGTTTTTT	CASSTPRQGRDTGELFF
-	TRBV6-7	-	TRBJ2-6	TGTGCCAGCAGTAACCCGGGGGGCTGGACCGGGGCCAACGTCCTGACTTTC	CASSNPGGWTGANVLTF
TRBD1	TRBV9	-	TRBJ2-3	TGTGCCAGCAGCGCCCCCTTTCGAAGGGGGCCCACAGATACGCAGTATTTT	CASSAPFRRGPTDTQYF